This TCR beta chain comes out of a study of T cells in Graves' hyperthyroidism and ophthalmopathy. Investigators excluded patients with uncontrolled infection, other autoimmune disease, pregnancy or lactation. The germline V gene encodes CDR1 MGHRA and CDR2 YSYEKL. Trimming cost V 3 bases and J 4 bases, with 11 bases left between them. The CDR3 runs 14 residues. This clonotype came up a few times. From RNA transcripts, TCR beta CDR3 regions were amplified. Using the HTBI primer set, a first-round RT-PCR was run on the TCR CDR3. TCRdb independently ran MiXCR on the multiplex PCR reads; one entry per CDR3 protein. The sample has approximately 520,000 distinct CDR3 sequences; approximately 24% are singletons.

The source material was blood. The genes are TRBV4-1 and TRBJ2-3; D is perhaps TRBD1 (5 bases). This clonotype was sampled from a woman younger than 45 with Graves' ophthalmopathy. The CDR3 bases are TGCGCCAGCAGCCAGGTTATAGGGGCAGATACGCAGTATTTT. This gives the protein CASSQVIGADTQYF.